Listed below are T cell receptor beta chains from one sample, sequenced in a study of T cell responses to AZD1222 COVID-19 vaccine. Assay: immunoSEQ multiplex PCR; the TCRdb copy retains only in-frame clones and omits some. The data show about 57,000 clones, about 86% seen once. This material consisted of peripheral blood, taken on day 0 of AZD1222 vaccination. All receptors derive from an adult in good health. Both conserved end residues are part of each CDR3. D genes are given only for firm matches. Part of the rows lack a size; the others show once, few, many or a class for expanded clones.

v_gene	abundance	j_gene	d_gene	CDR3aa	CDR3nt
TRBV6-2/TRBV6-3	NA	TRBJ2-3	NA	CASSPHSRDTQYF	TGTGCCAGCAGTCCACACAGTCGGGATACGCAGTATTTT
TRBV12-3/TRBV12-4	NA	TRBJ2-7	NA	CASSKSNYEQYF	TGTGCCAGCAGCAAGAGCAACTACGAGCAGTACTTC
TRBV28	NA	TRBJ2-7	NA	CASSPPTYEQYF	TGTGCCAGCAGTCCCCCCACCTACGAGCAGTACTTC
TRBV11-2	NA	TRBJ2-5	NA	CASSLGGNTRETQYF	TGTGCCAGCAGCTTAGGAGGGAATACGCGGGAGACCCAGTACTTC
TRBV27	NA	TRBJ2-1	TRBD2	CASSFTGLAGGSKQFF	TGTGCCAGCAGTTTCACCGGACTAGCGGGAGGGTCAAAGCAGTTCTTC
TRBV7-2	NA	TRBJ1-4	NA	CASSSVPGPNEKLFF	TGTGCCAGCAGCTCAGTCCCGGGACCTAATGAAAAACTGTTTTTT
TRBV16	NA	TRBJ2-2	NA	CASSQYEELGELFF	TGTGCCAGCAGCCAATACGAAGAACTGGGGGAGCTGTTTTTT
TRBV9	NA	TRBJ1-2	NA	CASSPPGANYGYTF	TGTGCCAGCAGCCCGCCCGGGGCTAACTATGGCTACACCTTC
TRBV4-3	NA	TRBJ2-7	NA	CASSQELVWGIGYEQYF	TGCGCCAGCAGCCAAGAGCTTGTTTGGGGGATCGGCTACGAGCAGTACTTC
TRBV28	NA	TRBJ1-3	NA	CASSLYTSSGNTIYF	TGTGCCAGCAGTTTATATACGAGCTCTGGAAACACCATATATTTT
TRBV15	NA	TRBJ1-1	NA	CATSLTQGRTEAFF	TGTGCCACCAGCTTAACACAGGGTAGGACTGAAGCTTTCTTT
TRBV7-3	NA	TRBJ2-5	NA	CASGQVQPRETQYF	TGTGCCAGCGGCCAGGTACAGCCTCGGGAGACCCAGTACTTC
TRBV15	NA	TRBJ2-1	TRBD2	CATSRVPRLAGGYNEQFF	TGTGCCACCAGCAGAGTCCCTCGTCTAGCGGGAGGGTACAATGAGCAGTTCTTC
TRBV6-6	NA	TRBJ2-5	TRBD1	CASSYTPGQAKETQYF	TGTGCCAGCAGTTACACCCCCGGACAGGCAAAAGAGACCCAGTACTTC
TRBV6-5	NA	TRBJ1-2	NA	CASSYSKGKNYGYTF	TGTGCCAGCAGTTACTCGAAGGGCAAGAACTATGGCTACACCTTC
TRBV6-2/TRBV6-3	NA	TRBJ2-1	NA	CASSYLVVNEQFF	TGTGCCAGCAGTTACTTGGTTGTGAATGAGCAGTTCTTC
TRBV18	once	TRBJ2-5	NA	CASSPEETQYF	TGTGCCAGCTCACCAGAGGAGACCCAGTACTTC